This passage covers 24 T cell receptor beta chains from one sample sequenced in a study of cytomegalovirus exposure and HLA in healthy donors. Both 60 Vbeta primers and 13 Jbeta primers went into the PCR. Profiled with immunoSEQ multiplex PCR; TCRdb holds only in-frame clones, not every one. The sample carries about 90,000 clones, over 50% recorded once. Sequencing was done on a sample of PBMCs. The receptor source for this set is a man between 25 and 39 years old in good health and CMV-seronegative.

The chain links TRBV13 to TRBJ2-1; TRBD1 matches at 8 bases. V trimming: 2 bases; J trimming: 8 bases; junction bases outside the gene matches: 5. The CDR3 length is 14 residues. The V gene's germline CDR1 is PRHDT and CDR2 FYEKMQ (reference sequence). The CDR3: CASSLPGGKDEQFF. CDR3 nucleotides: TGTGCCAGCAGCTTACCAGGGGGCAAGGATGAGCAGTTCTTC.

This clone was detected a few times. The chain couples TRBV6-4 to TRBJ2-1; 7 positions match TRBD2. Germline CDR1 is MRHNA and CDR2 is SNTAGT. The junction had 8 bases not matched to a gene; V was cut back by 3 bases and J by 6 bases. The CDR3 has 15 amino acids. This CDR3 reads CASSEVERGPNEQFF. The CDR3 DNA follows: TGTGCCAGCAGTGAAGTCGAGCGGGGACCCAATGAGCAGTTCTTC.

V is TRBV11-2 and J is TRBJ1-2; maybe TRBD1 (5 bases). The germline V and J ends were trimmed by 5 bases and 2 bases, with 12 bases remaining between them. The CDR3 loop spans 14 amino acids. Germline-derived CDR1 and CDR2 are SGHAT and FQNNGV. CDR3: CASSRDGGNYGYTF. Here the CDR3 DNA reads TGTGCCAGCAGCCGGGACGGGGGAAACTATGGCTACACCTTC.

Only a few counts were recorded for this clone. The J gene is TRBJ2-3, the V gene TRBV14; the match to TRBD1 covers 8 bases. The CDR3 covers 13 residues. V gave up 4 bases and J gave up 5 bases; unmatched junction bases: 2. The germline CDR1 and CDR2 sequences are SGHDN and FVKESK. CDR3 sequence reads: CASSPGGVDTQYF. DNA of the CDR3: TGTGCCAGCAGCCCAGGGGGCGTAGATACGCAGTATTTT. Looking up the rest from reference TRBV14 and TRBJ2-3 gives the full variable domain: EAGVTQFPSHSVIEKGQTVTLRCDPISGHDNLYWYRRVMGKEIKFLLHFVKESKQDESGMPNNRFLAERTGGTYSTLKVQPAELEDSGVYFCASSPGGVDTQYFGPGTRLTVL.

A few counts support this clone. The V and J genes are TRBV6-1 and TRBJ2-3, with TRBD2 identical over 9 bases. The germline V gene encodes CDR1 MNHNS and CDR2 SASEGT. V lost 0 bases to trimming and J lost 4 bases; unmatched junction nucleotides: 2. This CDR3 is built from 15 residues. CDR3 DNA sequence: TGTGCCAGCAGTGAAGCTAGCGGGAGTGCAGATACGCAGTATTTT. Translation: CASSEASGSADTQYF.

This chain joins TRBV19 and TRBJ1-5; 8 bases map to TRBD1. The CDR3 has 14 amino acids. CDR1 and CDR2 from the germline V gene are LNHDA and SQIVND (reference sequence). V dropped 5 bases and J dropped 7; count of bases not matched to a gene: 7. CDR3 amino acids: CASSSQGVYQPQHF. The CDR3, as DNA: TGTGCCAGTAGTTCACAGGGGGTGTACCAGCCCCAGCATTTT.

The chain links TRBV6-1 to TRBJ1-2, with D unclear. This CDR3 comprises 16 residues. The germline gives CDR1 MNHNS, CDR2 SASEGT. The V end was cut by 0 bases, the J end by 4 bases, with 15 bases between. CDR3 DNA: TGTGCCAGCAGTGAAGCGCTGGCGGGTTCAGGCTATGGCTACACCTTC. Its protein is CASSEALAGSGYGYTF.

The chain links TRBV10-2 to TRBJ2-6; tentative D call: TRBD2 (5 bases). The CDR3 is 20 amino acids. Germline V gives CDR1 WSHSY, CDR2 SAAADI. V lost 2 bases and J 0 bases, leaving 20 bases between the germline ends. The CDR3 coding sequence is TGCGCCAGCAGTGAGCCTGGGCTTGGAGGCCAGACCTCTGGGGCCAACGTCCTGACTTTC. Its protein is CASSEPGLGGQTSGANVLTF.

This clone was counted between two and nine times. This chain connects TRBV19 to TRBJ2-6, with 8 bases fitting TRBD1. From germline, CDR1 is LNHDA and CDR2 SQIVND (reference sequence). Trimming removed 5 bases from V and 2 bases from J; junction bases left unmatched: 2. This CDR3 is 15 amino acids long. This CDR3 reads CASSPQGAGANVLTF. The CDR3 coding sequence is TGTGCCAGTAGTCCACAGGGGGCTGGGGCCAACGTCCTGACTTTC.

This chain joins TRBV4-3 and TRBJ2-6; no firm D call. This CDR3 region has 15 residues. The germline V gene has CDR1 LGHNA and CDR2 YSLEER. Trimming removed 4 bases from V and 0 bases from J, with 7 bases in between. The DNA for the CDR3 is TGCGCCAGCAGCCTATACATCTCTGGGGCCAACGTCCTGACTTTC. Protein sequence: CASSLYISGANVLTF.

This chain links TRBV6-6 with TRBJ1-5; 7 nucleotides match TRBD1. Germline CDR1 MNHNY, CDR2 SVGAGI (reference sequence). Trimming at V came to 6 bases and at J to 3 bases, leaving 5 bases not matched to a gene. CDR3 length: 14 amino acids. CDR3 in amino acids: CASSPTGNNQPQHF. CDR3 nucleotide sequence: TGTGCCAGCAGCCCGACAGGGAACAATCAGCCCCAGCATTTT.

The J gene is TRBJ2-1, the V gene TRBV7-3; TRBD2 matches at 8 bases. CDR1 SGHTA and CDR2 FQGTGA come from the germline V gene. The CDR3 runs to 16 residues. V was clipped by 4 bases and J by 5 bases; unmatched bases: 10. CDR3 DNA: TGTGCCAGCAGCTCCTATGTCCCGGGGGGGCACAATGAGCAGTTCTTC. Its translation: CASSSYVPGGHNEQFF.

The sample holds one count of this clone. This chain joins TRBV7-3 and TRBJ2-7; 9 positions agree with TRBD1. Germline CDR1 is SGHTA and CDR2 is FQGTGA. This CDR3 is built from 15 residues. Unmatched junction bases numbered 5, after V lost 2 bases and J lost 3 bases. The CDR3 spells CASSLFGTGRYEQYF. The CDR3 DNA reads TGTGCCAGCAGCTTATTTGGGACAGGGCGCTACGAGCAGTACTTC.

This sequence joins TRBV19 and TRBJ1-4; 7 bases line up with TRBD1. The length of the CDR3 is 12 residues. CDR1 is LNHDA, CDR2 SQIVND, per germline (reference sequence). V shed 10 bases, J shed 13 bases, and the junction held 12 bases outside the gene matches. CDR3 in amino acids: CATRRERGPLFF. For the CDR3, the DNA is TGTGCCACCAGACGAGAAAGGGGGCCACTGTTTTTT.

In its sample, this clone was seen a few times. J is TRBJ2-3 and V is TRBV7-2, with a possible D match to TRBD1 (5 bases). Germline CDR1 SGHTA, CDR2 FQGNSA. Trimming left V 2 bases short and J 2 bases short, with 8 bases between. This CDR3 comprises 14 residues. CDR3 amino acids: CASSLFRDTDTQYF. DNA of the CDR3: TGTGCCAGCAGCTTATTCAGGGACACAGATACGCAGTATTTT.

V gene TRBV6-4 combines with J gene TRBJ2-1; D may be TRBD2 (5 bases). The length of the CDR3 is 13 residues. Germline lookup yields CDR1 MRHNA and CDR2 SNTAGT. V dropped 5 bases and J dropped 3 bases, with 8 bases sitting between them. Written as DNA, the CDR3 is TGTGCCAGCAGTCCCGGGGACTACAATGAGCAGTTCTTC. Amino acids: CASSPGDYNEQFF.

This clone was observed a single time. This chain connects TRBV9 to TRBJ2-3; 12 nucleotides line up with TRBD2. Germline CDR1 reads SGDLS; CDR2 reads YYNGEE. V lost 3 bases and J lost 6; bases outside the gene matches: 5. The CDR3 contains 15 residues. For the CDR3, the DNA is TGTGCCAGCAGCGAGACTAGCGGGAGAACTGATACGCAGTATTTT. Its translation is CASSETSGRTDTQYF.

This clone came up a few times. The CDR3 DNA reads TGTGCCAGCAGCTTATGGGAGGGCCATTCCTACGAGCAGTACTTC. It encodes CASSLWEGHSYEQYF. The V gene is TRBV7-8, the J gene TRBJ2-7, with 7 bases fitting TRBD2. The CDR3 sequence is 15 residues long. V was clipped by 2 bases and J by 1 base; unmatched bases: 5. CDR1 is SGHVS and CDR2 is FQNEAQ in the germline V gene. The full variable domain, with the rest looked up from reference TRBV7-8 and TRBJ2-7, is GAGVSQSPRYKVAKRGQDVALRCDPISGHVSLFWYQQALGQGPEFLTYFQNEAQLDKSGLPSDRFFAERPEGSVSTLKIQRTQQEDSAVYLCASSLWEGHSYEQYFGPGTRLTVT.

The CDR3 DNA sequence: TGTGCCAGCAGCTTAGATGAGGGACAGGGTGTCCCCTACGAGCAGTACTTC. Its translation is CASSLDEGQGVPYEQYF. The V call is TRBV11-2, the J call TRBJ2-5, with 9 bases lining up with TRBD1. The DNA end lines up better with TRBJ2-7; the J call may be wrong. This CDR3 has 17 amino acids. Germline values: CDR1 SGHAT, CDR2 FQNNGV.

CDR3 DNA: TGTGCCAGCAGGACTAGCGGGAGGGGAACCGGGGAGCTGTTTTTT. It codes for CASRTSGRGTGELFF. V and J are TRBV6-1 and TRBJ2-2; 14 nucleotides match TRBD2. Germline assignment: CDR1 MNHNS and CDR2 SASEGT. The CDR3 extends over 15 amino acids. V gave up 6 bases and J gave up 5 bases; unmatched junction bases: 2.

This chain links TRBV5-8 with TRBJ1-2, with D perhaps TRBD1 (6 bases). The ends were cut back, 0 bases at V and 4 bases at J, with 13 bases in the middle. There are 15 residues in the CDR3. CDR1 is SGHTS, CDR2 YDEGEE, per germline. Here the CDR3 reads CASSLVQGRRYGYTF. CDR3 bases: TGTGCCAGCAGCTTGGTTCAGGGGCGACGCTATGGCTACACCTTC.

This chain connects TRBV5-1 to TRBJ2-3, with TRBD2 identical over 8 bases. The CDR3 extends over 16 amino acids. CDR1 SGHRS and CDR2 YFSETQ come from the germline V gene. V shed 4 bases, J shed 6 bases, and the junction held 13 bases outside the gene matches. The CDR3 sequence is CASSATPTAGEDTQYF. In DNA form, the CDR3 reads TGCGCCAGCAGCGCCACCCCCACAGCGGGAGAGGATACGCAGTATTTT.

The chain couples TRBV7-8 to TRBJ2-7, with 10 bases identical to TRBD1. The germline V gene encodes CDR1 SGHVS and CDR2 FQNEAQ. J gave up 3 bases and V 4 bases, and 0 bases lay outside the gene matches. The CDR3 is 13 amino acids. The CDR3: CASSWDRGYEQYF. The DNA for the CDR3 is TGTGCCAGCAGCTGGGACAGGGGCTACGAGCAGTACTTC.

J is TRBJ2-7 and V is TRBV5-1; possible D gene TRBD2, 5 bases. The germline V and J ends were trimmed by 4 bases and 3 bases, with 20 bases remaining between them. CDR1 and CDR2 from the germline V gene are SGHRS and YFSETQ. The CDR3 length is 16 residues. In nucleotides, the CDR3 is TGCGCCAGCAGCATGGCCCCTGGTCTAGAGGGCTACGAGCAGTACTTC. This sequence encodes CASSMAPGLEGYEQYF.